The clone carrying this T cell receptor (beta chain) was counted between two and nine times. The entry originates in a study of blood T cell repertoires in COVID-19. Looking at the study overall: Sample material is recorded as cDNA or gDNA derived from T cells, B-cell-depleted T cells, or PBMCs.

Participants were aged roughly 18 to 89 years from roughly 25 US areas. TCRdb's copy holds only in-frame clones and misses some; the assay was immunoSEQ multiplex PCR. Among roughly 240,000 clones, about nine tenths were seen once, and the ten largest hold around 0.87%. CDR1 is SGHTA, CDR2 FQGTGA, per germline. The CDR3 loop spans 16 amino acids. Trimming removed 5 bases at V and 1 base at J, with 17 bases between. The rearrangement uses TRBV7-3 and TRBJ1-1; tentatively, D is TRBD1 (6 bases). The TCR comes from a man in his fifties or sixties who had been exposed to COVID-19. The specimen sequenced was PBMCs or T cells enriched from blood (not recorded which). The CDR3: CASSAAWDTPNTEAFF. CDR3 coding DNA: TGTGCCAGCAGCGCCGCCTGGGACACTCCGAACACTGAAGCTTTCTTT.